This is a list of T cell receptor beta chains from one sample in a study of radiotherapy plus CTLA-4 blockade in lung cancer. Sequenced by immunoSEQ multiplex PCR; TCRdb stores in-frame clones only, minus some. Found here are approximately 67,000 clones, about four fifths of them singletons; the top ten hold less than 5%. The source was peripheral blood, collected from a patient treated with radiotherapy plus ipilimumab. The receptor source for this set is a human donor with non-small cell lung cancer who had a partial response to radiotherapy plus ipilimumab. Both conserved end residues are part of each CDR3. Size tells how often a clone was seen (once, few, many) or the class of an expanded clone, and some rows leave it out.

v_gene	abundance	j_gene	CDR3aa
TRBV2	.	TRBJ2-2	CASRTGSAGELFF
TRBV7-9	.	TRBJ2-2	CASSQPGGAGGSGELFF
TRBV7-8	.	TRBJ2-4	CASSSRGQVAKNIQYF
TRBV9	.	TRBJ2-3	CASSVAASGADTQYF
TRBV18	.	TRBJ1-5	CASSPNTNGDQPQHF
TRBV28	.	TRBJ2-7	CAIKGAGVLREQYF
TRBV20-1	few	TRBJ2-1	CSAVGWNEQFF
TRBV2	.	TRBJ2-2	CASSPLAGEFGELFF
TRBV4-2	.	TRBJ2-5	CASSQGTSGTGPFNF
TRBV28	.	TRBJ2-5	CASRGTLQETQYF
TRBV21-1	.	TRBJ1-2	CASSSPRNRAPNYGYTF
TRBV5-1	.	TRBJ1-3	CASSFAGGNTIYF
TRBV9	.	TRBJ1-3	CASSVVGTGGPGNTIYF
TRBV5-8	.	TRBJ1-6	CASSRISGTGISPLHF
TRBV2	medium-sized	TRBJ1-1	CASSETHRVGTEAFF
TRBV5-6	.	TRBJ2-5	CASSGGQGAQETQYF
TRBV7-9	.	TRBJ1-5	CASSRGQGNQPQHF
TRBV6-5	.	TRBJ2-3	CASSYSVQTDTQYF
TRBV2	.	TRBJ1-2	CASKGTGGGYGYTF
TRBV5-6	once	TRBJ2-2	CASSLVSVTGELFF
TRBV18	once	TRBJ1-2	CASSPSGTGAPNYGYTF
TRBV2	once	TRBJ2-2	CASSVGQTNTGELFF
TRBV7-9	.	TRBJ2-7	CASSSDSPYEQYF
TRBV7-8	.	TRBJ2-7	CASSFPTGGHHEQYF
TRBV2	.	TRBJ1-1	CASVQGASEAFF
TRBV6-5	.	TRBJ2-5	CASSLGRGAGETQYF
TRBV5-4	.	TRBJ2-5	CASSRLGEQETQYF
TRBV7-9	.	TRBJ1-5	CASSRGTVNQPQHF
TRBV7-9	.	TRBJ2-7	CASSPGLAEPYEQYF
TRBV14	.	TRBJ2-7	CASSQDRLYEQYF
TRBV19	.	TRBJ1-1	CASSSTGNTEAFF
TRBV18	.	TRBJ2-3	CASSPPLAGRTDTQYF
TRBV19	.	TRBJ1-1	CASSISTRGAGGLSEAFF
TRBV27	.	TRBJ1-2	CASSLDRLASYGYTF
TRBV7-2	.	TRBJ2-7	CASSRDLAYEQYF
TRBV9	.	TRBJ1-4	CASSPRGSNEKLFF
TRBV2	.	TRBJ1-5	CASSANQPQHF
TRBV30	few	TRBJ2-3	CAWSVGQGADTQYF
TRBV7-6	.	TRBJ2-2	CASSFSGTNTGELFF
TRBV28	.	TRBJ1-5	CASSFQGQGDQPQHF
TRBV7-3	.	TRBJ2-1	CASSQGGRAGDNEQFF
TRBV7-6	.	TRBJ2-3	CASSPGLAGGGGGTDTQYF
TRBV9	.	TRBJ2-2	CASSGTGNTGELFF
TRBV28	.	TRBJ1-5	CASSLEGTGPSQPQHF
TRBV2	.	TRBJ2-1	CASSEAQTTAILYNEQFF
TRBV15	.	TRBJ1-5	CATTRGLDQPQHF
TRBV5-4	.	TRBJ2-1	CASSPTSGRNNEQFF
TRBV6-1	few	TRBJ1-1	CASRNRETGGTEAFF
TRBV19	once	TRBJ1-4	CASRDINEKLFF
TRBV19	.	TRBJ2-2	CASSDRGDTGELFF